This T cell receptor (beta chain) was captured by sequencing in a study of T cells in Graves' hyperthyroidism and ophthalmopathy. The TCR beta CDR3 regions underwent amplification using RNA transcripts as the source. First-round RT-PCR targeting the TCR CDR3 was performed with the HTBI primer set. TCRdb reprocessed the multiplex PCR reads via MiXCR and lists one record per CDR3 protein. The sample includes some 760,000 distinct CDR3 sequences, 12% to 15% seen only once; the top ten take 10%. Subjects aged 18 to 65 presented with newly diagnosed hyperthyroidism of less than 2 months' duration. Diagnostic assessment was based on clinical symptoms, serum thyroxine and TRAb, thyroid ultrasound and orbital computed tomography. An approximately 10 ml volume of fresh peripheral blood provided the PBMCs. Germline V lookup: CDR1 SQVTM, CDR2 ANQGSEA. The CDR3 is 12 residues long. Trimming took off 6 bases at V and 7 bases at J, with 15 bases between the two ends.

Study-level points and caveats: Stable hyperthyroidism was separated from ophthalmopathy by a model based on 13 V-J features.

This clonotype has more than one count but fewer than ten. What it binds is not known. The clonotype comes from a woman aged 18-30 years with Graves' hyperthyroidism. The sample consisted of blood. This rearrangement joins TRBV29-1 to TRBJ1-2; TRBD1 might be the D (5 bases). The CDR3 DNA follows: TGCAGCGTGGCCGGGACTTGGGGTGGCTACACCTTC. This codes for CSVAGTWGGYTF.